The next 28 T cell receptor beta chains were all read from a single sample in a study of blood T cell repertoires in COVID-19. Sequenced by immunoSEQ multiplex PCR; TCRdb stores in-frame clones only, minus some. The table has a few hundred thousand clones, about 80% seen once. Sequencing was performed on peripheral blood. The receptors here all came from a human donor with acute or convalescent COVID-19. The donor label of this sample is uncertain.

In nucleotides, the CDR3 is TGTGCCAGCAGCTGGCTAGCGGGAGGGGGGGATACGCAGTATTTT. The encoded protein is CASSWLAGGGDTQYF. The rearrangement links TRBV11-2 to TRBJ2-3; 12 bases are shared with TRBD2. The CDR3 loop spans 15 amino acids. Germline trimming cut 4 bases from V and 6 bases from J; bases unmatched to any gene: 5. The germline V gene has CDR1 SGHAT and CDR2 FQNNGV.

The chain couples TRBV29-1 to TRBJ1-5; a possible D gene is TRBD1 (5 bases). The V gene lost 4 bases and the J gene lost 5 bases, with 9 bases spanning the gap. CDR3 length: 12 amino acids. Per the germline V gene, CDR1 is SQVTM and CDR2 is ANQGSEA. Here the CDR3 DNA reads TGCAGCGTTGCCACAGGCGATCAGCCCCAGCATTTT. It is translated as CSVATGDQPQHF.

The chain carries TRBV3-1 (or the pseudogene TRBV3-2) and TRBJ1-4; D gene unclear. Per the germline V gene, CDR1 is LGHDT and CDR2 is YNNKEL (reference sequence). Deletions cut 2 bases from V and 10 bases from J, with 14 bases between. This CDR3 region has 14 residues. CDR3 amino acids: CASSQHGSPAKLFF. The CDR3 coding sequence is TGTGCCAGCAGCCAACACGGGAGTCCGGCAAAACTGTTTTTT.

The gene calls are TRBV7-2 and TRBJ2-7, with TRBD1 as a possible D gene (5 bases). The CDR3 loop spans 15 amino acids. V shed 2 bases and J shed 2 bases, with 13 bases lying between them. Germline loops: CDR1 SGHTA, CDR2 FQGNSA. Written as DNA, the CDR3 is TGTGCCAGCAGCTTACAGGGCAGGGCGCCCTACGAGCAGTACTTC. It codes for CASSLQGRAPYEQYF.

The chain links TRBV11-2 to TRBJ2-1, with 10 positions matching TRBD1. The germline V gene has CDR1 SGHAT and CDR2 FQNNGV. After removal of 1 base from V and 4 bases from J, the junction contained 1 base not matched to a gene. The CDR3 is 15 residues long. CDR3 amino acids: CASSLGGQGYNEQFF. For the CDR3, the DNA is TGTGCCAGCAGCTTAGGGGGACAGGGGTACAATGAGCAGTTCTTC.

The CDR3 nucleotides are TGTGCCAGCAGCTTAGGCTTGGGACAGGGGGACAATGAGCAGTTCTTC. Encoded protein: CASSLGLGQGDNEQFF. This chain joins TRBV7-6 and TRBJ2-1; 11 bases are a match to TRBD1. The germline CDR1 and CDR2 sequences are SGHVS and FNYEAQ. Trimming cost V 1 base and J 5 bases; bases outside gene matches: 4. The CDR3 loop spans 16 amino acids. Full variable domain (rest looked up from reference TRBV7-6 and TRBJ2-1): GAGVSQSPRYKVTKRGQDVALRCDPISGHVSLYWYRQALGQGPEFLTYFNYEAQQDKSGLPNDRFSAERPEGSISTLTIQRTEQRDSAMYRCASSLGLGQGDNEQFFGPGTRLTVL.

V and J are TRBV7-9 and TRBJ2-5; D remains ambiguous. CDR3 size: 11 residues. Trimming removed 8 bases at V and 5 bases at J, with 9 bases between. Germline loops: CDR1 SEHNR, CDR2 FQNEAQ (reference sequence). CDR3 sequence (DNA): TGTGCCAGCGAGGCCGGGGAGACCCAGTACTTC. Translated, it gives CASEAGETQYF.

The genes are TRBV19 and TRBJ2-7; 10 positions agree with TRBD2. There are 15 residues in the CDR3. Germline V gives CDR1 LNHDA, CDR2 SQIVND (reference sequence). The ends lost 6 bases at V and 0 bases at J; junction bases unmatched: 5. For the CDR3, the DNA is TGTGCCAGTAGAGAGGCTAGCGGGAGCTCCTACGAGCAGTACTTC. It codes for CASREASGSSYEQYF.

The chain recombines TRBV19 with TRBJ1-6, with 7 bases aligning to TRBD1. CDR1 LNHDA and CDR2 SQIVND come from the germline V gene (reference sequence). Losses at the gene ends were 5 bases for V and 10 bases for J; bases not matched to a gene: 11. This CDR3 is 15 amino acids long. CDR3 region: CASSSGQDWGSPLHF. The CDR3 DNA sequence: TGTGCCAGTAGTTCCGGACAGGATTGGGGGTCACCCCTCCACTTT.

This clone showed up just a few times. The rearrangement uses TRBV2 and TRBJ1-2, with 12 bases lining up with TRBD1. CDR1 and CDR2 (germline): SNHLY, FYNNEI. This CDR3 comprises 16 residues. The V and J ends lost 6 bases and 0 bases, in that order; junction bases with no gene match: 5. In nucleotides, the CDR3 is TGTGCCAGCAGAGGGACAGGGGGCTGGACTAACTATGGCTACACCTTC. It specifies CASRGTGGWTNYGYTF.

CDR3 sequence: CASSLDGMGDNEQFF. The DNA for the CDR3 is TGCGCCAGCAGCTTGGATGGCATGGGAGACAATGAGCAGTTCTTC. The chain uses TRBV5-1 and TRBJ2-1; tentatively, D is TRBD2 (5 bases). V lost 0 bases to trimming and J lost 5 bases, with 12 bases between them. This CDR3 has 15 amino acids. Looked up from germline, CDR1 is SGHRS and CDR2 is YFSETQ.

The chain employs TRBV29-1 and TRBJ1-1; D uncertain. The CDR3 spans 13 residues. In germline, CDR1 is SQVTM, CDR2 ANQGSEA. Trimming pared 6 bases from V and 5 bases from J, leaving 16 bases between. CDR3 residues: CSVPSEGLTEAFF. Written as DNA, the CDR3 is TGCAGCGTGCCGTCGGAGGGATTAACTGAAGCTTTCTTT.

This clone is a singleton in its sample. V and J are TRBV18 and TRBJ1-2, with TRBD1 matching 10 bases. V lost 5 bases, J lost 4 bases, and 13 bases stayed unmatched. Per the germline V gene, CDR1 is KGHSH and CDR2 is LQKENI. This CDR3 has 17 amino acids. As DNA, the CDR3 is TGTGCCAGCTCATCTCCGGGACAGGGGTCGGGAAGCTATGGCTACACCTTC. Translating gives CASSSPGQGSGSYGYTF.

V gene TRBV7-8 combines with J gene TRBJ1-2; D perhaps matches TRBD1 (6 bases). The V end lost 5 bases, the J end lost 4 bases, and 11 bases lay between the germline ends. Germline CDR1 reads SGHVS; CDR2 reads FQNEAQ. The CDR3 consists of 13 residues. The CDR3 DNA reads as TGTGCCAGCAGCCCACAGGGAGTCTATGGCTACACCTTC. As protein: CASSPQGVYGYTF.

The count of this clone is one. CDR3 loop: CAWRRGQGWTGELFF. The DNA of the CDR3 is TGTGCCTGGAGGCGCGGACAGGGTTGGACCGGGGAGCTGTTTTTT. V and J are TRBV30 and TRBJ2-2; TRBD1 matches at 8 bases. Germline CDR1 is GTSNPN and CDR2 is SVGIG (reference sequence). CDR3 length: 15 residues. Trimming removed 3 bases from V and 5 bases from J; junction bases left unmatched: 8.

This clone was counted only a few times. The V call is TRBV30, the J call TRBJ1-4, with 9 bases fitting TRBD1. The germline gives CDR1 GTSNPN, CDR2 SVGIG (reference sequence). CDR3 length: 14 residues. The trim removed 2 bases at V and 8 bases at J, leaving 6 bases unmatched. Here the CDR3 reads CAWSTGGAGEKLFF. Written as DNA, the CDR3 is TGTGCCTGGAGTACAGGGGGCGCCGGAGAAAAACTGTTTTTT.

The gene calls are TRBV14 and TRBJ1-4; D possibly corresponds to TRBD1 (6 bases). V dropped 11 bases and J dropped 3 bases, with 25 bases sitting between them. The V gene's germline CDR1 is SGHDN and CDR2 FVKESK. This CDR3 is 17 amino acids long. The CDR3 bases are TGTGCCGTCCCGGACAGATCTTTCCCCTCGTCTAATGAAAAACTGTTTTTT. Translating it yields CAVPDRSFPSSNEKLFF.

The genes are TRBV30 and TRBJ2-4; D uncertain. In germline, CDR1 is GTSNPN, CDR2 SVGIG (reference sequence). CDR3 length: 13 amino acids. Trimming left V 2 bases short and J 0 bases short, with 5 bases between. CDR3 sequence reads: CAWSLVAKNIQYF. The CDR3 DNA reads TGTGCCTGGAGTTTAGTAGCCAAAAACATTCAGTACTTC.

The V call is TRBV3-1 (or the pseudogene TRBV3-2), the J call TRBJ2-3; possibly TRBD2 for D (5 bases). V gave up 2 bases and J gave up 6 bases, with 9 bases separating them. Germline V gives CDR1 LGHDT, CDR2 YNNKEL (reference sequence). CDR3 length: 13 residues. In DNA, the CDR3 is TGTGCCAGCAGCCAATGGGAGCGGGATACGCAGTATTTT. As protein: CASSQWERDTQYF.

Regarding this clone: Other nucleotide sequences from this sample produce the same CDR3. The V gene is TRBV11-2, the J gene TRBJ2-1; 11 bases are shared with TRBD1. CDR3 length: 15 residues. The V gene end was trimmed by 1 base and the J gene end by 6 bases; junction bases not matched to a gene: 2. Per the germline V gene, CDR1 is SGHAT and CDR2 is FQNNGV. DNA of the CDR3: TGTGCCAGCAGCTTAGGGGGGACAGGGGGCAATGAGCAGTTCTTC. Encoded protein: CASSLGGTGGNEQFF.

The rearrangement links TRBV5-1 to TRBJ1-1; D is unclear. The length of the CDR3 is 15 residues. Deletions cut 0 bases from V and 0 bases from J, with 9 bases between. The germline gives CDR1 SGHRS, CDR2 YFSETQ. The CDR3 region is CASSLGPGMNTEAFF. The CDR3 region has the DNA TGCGCCAGCAGCTTGGGACCGGGGATGAACACTGAAGCTTTCTTT. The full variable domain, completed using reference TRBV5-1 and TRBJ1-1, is KAGVTQTPRYLIKTRGQQVTLSCSPISGHRSVSWYQQTPGQGLQFLFEYFSETQRNKGNFPGRFSGRQFSNSRSEMNVSTLELGDSALYLCASSLGPGMNTEAFFGQGTRLTVV.

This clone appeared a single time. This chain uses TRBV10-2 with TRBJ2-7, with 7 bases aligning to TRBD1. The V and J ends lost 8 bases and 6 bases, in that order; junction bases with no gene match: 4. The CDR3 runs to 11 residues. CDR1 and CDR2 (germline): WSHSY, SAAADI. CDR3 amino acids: CASRDSGEQYF. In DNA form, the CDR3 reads TGCGCCAGCCGGGACAGCGGCGAGCAGTACTTC.

The chain's CDR3 is CASSVQTDYGYTF. The CDR3 DNA is TGTGCCAGCAGCGTACAAACCGACTATGGCTACACCTTC. The gene calls are TRBV6-2 or TRBV6-3 and TRBJ1-2; D is uncertain. The CDR3 runs to 13 residues. Germline V gene lookup returns CDR1 MNHEY and CDR2 SVGEGT. Trimming left V 6 bases short and J 3 bases short, with 11 bases between.

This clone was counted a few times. The CDR3 DNA reads as TGCGCCAGCAGCTTGAGGCTCTCTAGCGGGGGGAGCTCCTACAATGAGCAGTTCTTC. It specifies CASSLRLSSGGSSYNEQFF. The genes are TRBV5-1 and TRBJ2-1; 11 positions match TRBD2. The ends lost 1 base at V and 0 bases at J; junction bases unmatched: 9. There are 19 residues in the CDR3. Germline V CDR1 and CDR2: SGHRS, YFSETQ.

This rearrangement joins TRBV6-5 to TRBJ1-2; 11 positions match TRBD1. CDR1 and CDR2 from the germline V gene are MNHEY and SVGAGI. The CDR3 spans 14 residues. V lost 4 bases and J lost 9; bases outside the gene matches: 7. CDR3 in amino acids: CASSLGTGGSSYTF. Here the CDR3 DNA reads TGTGCCAGCAGTTTAGGGACAGGGGGAAGTAGCTACACCTTC.

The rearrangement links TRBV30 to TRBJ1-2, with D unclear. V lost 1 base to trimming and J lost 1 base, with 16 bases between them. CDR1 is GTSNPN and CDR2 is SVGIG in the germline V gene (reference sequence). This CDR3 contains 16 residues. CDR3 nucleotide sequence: TGTGCCTGGAGTGGGAGGCGTTCTGAGGGTAACTATGGCTACACCTTC. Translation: CAWSGRRSEGNYGYTF.

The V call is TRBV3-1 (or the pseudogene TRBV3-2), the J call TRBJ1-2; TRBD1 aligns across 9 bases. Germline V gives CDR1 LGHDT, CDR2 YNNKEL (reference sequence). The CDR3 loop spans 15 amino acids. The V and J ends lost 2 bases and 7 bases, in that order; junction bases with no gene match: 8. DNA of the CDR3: TGTGCCAGCAGCCAAAACAGGGGGCGCGGGCTTGGCTACACCTTC. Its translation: CASSQNRGRGLGYTF.

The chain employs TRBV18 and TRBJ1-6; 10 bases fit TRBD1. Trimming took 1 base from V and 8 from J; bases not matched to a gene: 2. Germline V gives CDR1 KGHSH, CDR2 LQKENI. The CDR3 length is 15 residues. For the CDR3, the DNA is TGTGCCAGCTCACCACGAGGGACAGGGGATTCACCCCTCCACTTT. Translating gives CASSPRGTGDSPLHF.